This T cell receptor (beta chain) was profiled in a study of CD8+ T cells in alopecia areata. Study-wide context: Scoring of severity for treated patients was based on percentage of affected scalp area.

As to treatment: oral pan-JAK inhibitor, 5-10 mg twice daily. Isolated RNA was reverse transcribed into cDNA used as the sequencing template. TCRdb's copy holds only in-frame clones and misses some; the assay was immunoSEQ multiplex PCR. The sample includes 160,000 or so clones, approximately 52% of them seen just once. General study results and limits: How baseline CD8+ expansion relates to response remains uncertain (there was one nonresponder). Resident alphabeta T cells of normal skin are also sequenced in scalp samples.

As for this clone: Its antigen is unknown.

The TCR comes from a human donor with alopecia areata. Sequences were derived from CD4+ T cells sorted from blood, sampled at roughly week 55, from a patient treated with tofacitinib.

In DNA, the CDR3 is TGTGCCAGCAGCTTAGATGGGGTGGTCAATCAGCCCCAGCATTTT. Amino acids: CASSLDGVVNQPQHF. The rearrangement uses TRBV7-2 and TRBJ1-5; the D is unclear. The CDR3 sequence is 15 residues long. Germline V gives CDR1 SGHTA, CDR2 FQGNSA. The V and J ends lost 1 base and 3 bases respectively, with 10 bases between them.